The TCR beta chain under discussion was sequenced for a study of CD8+CD57+ T cells in acquired aplastic anemia. Study background: Recorded DNA amounts for sorted CD4+ and CD8+ cells had an average of 3.2 ug.

Concerning this clonotype: Its antigen remains unidentified.

Trimming cost V 4 bases and J 6 bases, with 3 bases left between them. Germline CDR1 reads WNHNN; CDR2 reads SYGVQD (reference sequence). This CDR3 contains 10 residues. The study's findings and limits: Shared by patients and controls, around 27 CD8+ CDR3s were abundant in patients. The CD8+ Simpson's diversity of patients and controls was not significantly different.

By flow cytometry, patients selected for sequencing had shown an expansion of CD8+CD57+ cells. With no exception, the patients had severe acquired aplastic anemia. Genomic DNA, the template, was used for profiling of the TCR beta VDJ and CDR3. TCRdb re-called the reads through MiXCR, storing one row per CDR3 protein. The repertoire has fewer than 200,000 distinct CDR3 sequences, around 48% of them found once; the top ten carry roughly 1.1%. The sequenced material came from sorted CD4+, CD8+, or CD8+CD57+ T cells (not recorded which) from PBMCs. The rearrangement joins TRBV10-1 to TRBJ2-5; D ambiguous. The TCR comes from a human donor with aplastic anemia. DNA for the CDR3: TGCGCCAGCAGTGGAAAGACCCAGTACTTC. Translated: CASSGKTQYF.